The 32 T cell receptor beta chains presented below share a single source sample, sequenced in a study of T cell repertoires in cytomegalovirus infection. Their antigens remain unidentified. MiXCR, run by TCRdb on the reads, gives a single entry per CDR3 protein. The sample carries around 360,000 distinct CDR3 sequences, approximately 30% recorded once. Source: cultured PBMCs, taken from culture after CMV antigen stimulation. These receptor sequences come from a human donor in good health (CMV status not recorded). Some clones in this sample may be carry-over from other donors' samples.

This clonotype was seen more than once but under ten times. V usage is TRBV25-1 and J usage is TRBJ2-1, with 7 bases fitting TRBD2. J was trimmed by 0 bases and V by 1 base; bases with no gene match: 3. Germline assignment: CDR1 MGHDK and CDR2 SYGVNS. The CDR3 consists of 16 residues. CDR3 in DNA: TGTGCCAGCAGTGAATGGGAGGGGAGCTCCTACAATGAGCAGTTCTTC. Protein: CASSEWEGSSYNEQFF. Full variable domain (rest looked up from reference TRBV25-1 and TRBJ2-1): EADIYQTPRYLVIGTGKKITLECSQTMGHDKMYWYQQDPGMELHLIHYSYGVNSTEKGDLSSESTVSRIRTEHFPLTLESARPSHTSQYLCASSEWEGSSYNEQFFGPGTRLTVL.

This clonotype was counted between two and nine times. The V call is TRBV30, the J call TRBJ2-1, with TRBD2 identical over 14 bases. The CDR3 sequence is 15 residues long. Germline assignment: CDR1 GTSNPN and CDR2 SVGIG (reference sequence). With 5 bases clipped from V and 7 bases from J, the junction kept 7 bases outside the gene matches. In DNA form, the CDR3 reads TGTGCCTGGGTCCTAGGGACTAGCGGGAGTAATGAGCAGTTCTTC. It yields the protein CAWVLGTSGSNEQFF.

J is TRBJ2-3 and V is TRBV7-3; D may be TRBD2 (5 bases). Trimming cost V 2 bases and J 2 bases, with 11 bases left between them. This CDR3 is 15 amino acids long. Germline V lookup: CDR1 SGHTA, CDR2 FQGTGA. The DNA of the CDR3 is TGTGCCAGCAGCTTAGCCGGGGTATCCACAGATACGCAGTATTTT. Residues: CASSLAGVSTDTQYF.

The table lists this clonotype with a few counts. V and J are TRBV19 and TRBJ2-3; no reliable D call. The length of the CDR3 is 14 residues. The V end lost 6 bases, the J end lost 1 base, and 11 bases lay between the germline ends. CDR1 LNHDA and CDR2 SQIVND come from the germline V gene (reference sequence). CDR3: CASRDSLGTDTQYF. The DNA for the CDR3 is TGTGCCAGTAGGGATTCTTTGGGCACAGATACGCAGTATTTT.

There are a few counts of this clonotype. The chain uses TRBV28 and TRBJ2-7; D remains unclear. This CDR3 comprises 14 residues. CDR1 and CDR2 from the germline V gene are MDHEN and SYDVKM. The V gene lost 5 bases and the J gene lost 2 bases, with 13 bases spanning the gap. The CDR3 DNA sequence: TGTGCCAGCAGTCGATCTTTAGGAACCTACGAGCAGTACTTC. Translation gives CASSRSLGTYEQYF.

This chain connects TRBV12-3 or TRBV12-4 to TRBJ2-1, with D possibly TRBD2 on 6 matching bases. The CDR3 contains 16 residues. The V end was cut by 4 bases, the J end by 2 bases, with 15 bases between. CDR3 amino acids: CASSSLLKRAYNEQFF. The CDR3 DNA sequence: TGTGCCAGCAGTTCGCTCCTCAAGCGGGCCTACAATGAGCAGTTCTTC.

V usage is TRBV4-1 and J usage is TRBJ1-2; 8 positions agree with TRBD1. This CDR3 region has 14 residues. The germline CDR1 and CDR2 sequences are MGHRA and YSYEKL. V trimming: 4 bases; J trimming: 6 bases; junction bases outside the gene matches: 7. The CDR3 DNA reads TGCGCCAGCAGCCGGACAGGGCCCCTCGATGGCTACACCTTC. Translated: CASSRTGPLDGYTF.

The V and J genes are TRBV27 and TRBJ2-3, with D maybe TRBD2 (7 bases). Germline V gives CDR1 MNHEY, CDR2 SMNVEV (reference sequence). This CDR3 spans 15 amino acids. V lost 6 bases, J lost 1 base, and 14 bases lay in between. The CDR3 DNA sequence: TGTGCCAGCAGATCGCGGGGGCGGGGCACAGATACGCAGTATTTT. Translating gives CASRSRGRGTDTQYF.

This clonotype showed up many times. The V gene is TRBV6-1, the J gene TRBJ2-7; 12 bases map to TRBD2. The CDR3 extends over 15 amino acids. V lost 3 bases and J lost 0; bases outside the gene matches: 0. CDR1 and CDR2 from the germline V gene are MNHNS and SASEGT. CDR3 loop: CASSETSGSSYEQYV. The CDR3 DNA follows: TGTGCCAGCAGTGAGACTAGCGGGAGCTCCTACGAGCAGTACGTC.

The chain uses TRBV4-1 and TRBJ1-1; D gene uncertain. CDR1 and CDR2 from the germline V gene are MGHRA and YSYEKL. Trimming cost V 2 bases and J 5 bases, with 15 bases left between them. This CDR3 spans 15 amino acids. The CDR3 nucleotides are TGCGCCAGCAGCCAACTCCGTCTTATGGTGACTGAAGCTTTCTTT. The encoded protein is CASSQLRLMVTEAFF.

This clonotype was counted a few times. The CDR3: CAITARTGIRNEQFF. CDR3 in DNA: TGTGCCATCACCGCAAGGACAGGGATCAGGAATGAGCAGTTCTTC. The genes are TRBV10-3 and TRBJ2-1, with 8 positions matching TRBD1. The V and J ends lost 7 bases and 7 bases, in that order; junction bases with no gene match: 12. This CDR3 contains 15 residues. The V gene's germline CDR1 is ENHRY and CDR2 SYGVKD.

This clonotype turned up a few times. The genes are TRBV30 and TRBJ1-5; perhaps TRBD1 as D (5 bases). CDR1 GTSNPN and CDR2 SVGIG come from the germline V gene (reference sequence). V was shortened by 3 bases and J by 6 bases, with 9 bases between the two germline ends. The CDR3 has 12 amino acids. For the CDR3, the DNA is TGTGCCTGGAGCCGGGACGGTCAGCCCCAGCATTTT. Translating it yields CAWSRDGQPQHF.

This chain joins TRBV20-1 and TRBJ2-1; TRBD2 matches at 16 bases. From germline, CDR1 is DFQATT and CDR2 SNEGSKA (reference sequence). This CDR3 is built from 15 residues. Trimming took 3 bases from V and 8 from J; bases not matched to a gene: 4. The CDR3 reads CSARGLAGGPHEQFF. The CDR3 DNA reads TGCAGTGCTAGGGGACTAGCGGGAGGGCCGCATGAGCAGTTCTTC.

The chain recombines TRBV20-1 with TRBJ2-3; TRBD2 matches 7 bases. The CDR3 is made up of 17 amino acids. J lost 4 bases, V lost 0 bases, and 13 bases had no gene match. Germline V lookup: CDR1 DFQATT, CDR2 SNEGSKA (reference sequence). The CDR3 bases are TGCAGTGCTAGAGACATGGGCCACGGCGGGAGCTCAGATACGCAGTATTTT. Translation gives CSARDMGHGGSSDTQYF.

The V gene is TRBV6-1, the J gene TRBJ1-5; no clear D gene. Germline values: CDR1 MNHNS, CDR2 SASEGT. The CDR3 totals 15 residues. V lost 2 bases and J 0 bases, leaving 8 bases between the germline ends. The CDR3 region is CASSERIFSNQPQHF. The CDR3 DNA reads TGTGCCAGCAGTGAACGCATCTTTAGCAATCAGCCCCAGCATTTT.

The V call is TRBV4-3, the J call TRBJ2-2; TRBD2 agrees at 8 bases. Unmatched junction bases numbered 10, after V lost 0 bases and J lost 7 bases. This CDR3 is 17 amino acids long. Germline lookup yields CDR1 LGHNA and CDR2 YSLEER. DNA of the CDR3: TGCGCCAGCAGCCAAGATGTCGCGGGAGGCGTATTCGGGGAGCTGTTTTTT. It translates to CASSQDVAGGVFGELFF.

The rearrangement links TRBV4-1 to TRBJ2-1, with 11 bases lining up with TRBD2. CDR1 and CDR2 from the germline V gene are MGHRA and YSYEKL. J gave up 10 bases and V 3 bases, and 8 bases lay outside the gene matches. There are 15 residues in the CDR3. The chain's CDR3 is CASSHGLAGHGEQFF. The CDR3, as DNA: TGCGCCAGCAGCCATGGACTAGCGGGCCATGGAGAGCAGTTCTTC.

V is TRBV19 and J is TRBJ2-3; 7 bases fit TRBD2. The CDR3 is 11 residues long. CDR1 and CDR2 (germline): LNHDA, SQIVND (reference sequence). J gave up 8 bases and V 10 bases, and 6 bases lay outside the gene matches. The CDR3 DNA is TGTGCCACCCGGGGGGAGATTACGCAGTATTTT. Residues: CATRGEITQYF.

This clonotype was counted a single time. The rearrangement joins TRBV7-9 to TRBJ2-3, with D unresolved. From germline, CDR1 is SEHNR and CDR2 FQNEAQ (reference sequence). The CDR3 sequence is 15 residues long. The V gene lost 1 base and the J gene lost 0 bases, with 8 bases spanning the gap. For the CDR3, the DNA is TGTGCCAGCAGCTTAGAGTCGGCCAGCACAGATACGCAGTATTTT. Protein sequence: CASSLESASTDTQYF.

This clonotype was counted a few times. This chain links TRBV7-9 with TRBJ1-5, with D tentatively TRBD1 (6 bases). Germline CDR1 reads SEHNR; CDR2 reads FQNEAQ (reference sequence). The V and J ends lost 2 bases and 6 bases respectively, with 14 bases between them. There are 15 residues in the CDR3. The CDR3 DNA follows: TGTGCCAGCAGCTTACACGGGGGCGAGTCTCAGCCCCAGCATTTT. Residues: CASSLHGGESQPQHF.

This clonotype was seen ten or more times. The chain combines TRBV7-8 with TRBJ1-1, with D unresolved. V was cut by 1 base and J by 5 bases, with 14 bases left in between. Germline CDR1 is SGHVS and CDR2 is FQNEAQ. This CDR3 is 15 amino acids long. CDR3 DNA: TGTGCCAGCAGCTTAGTCGGCGTCGGGGTGACTGAAGCTTTCTTT. Its protein is CASSLVGVGVTEAFF.

This clonotype was counted between two and nine times. J is TRBJ1-2 and V is TRBV28; TRBD1 matches 9 bases. This CDR3 contains 16 residues. Germline CDR1 MDHEN, CDR2 SYDVKM. With V trimmed by 3 bases and J by 3 bases, 8 bases remained unmatched. This chain's CDR3 is CASSLPQGAGDYGYTF. CDR3 DNA: TGTGCCAGCAGTTTGCCACAGGGGGCGGGAGACTATGGCTACACCTTC.

This clonotype was picked up a small number of times. The chain uses TRBV27 and TRBJ2-5; TRBD1 matches at 7 bases. V gave up 3 bases and J gave up 5 bases; unmatched junction bases: 6. The CDR3 consists of 14 residues. Germline-derived CDR1 and CDR2 are MNHEY and SMNVEV (reference sequence). CDR3 nucleotide sequence: TGTGCCAGCAGTTTCCAGGGGGTTAAGGAGACCCAGTACTTC. This codes for CASSFQGVKETQYF.

The chain couples TRBV28 to TRBJ1-3; TRBD1 aligns across 10 bases. V lost 2 bases and J lost 5; bases outside the gene matches: 3. CDR3 length: 15 amino acids. The germline V gene has CDR1 MDHEN and CDR2 SYDVKM. CDR3 in amino acids: CASSLGGQGRNTIYF. The CDR3 nucleotides read TGTGCCAGCAGTTTAGGGGGACAGGGGAGAAACACCATATATTTT. Full variable domain (remainder filled in from reference TRBV28 and TRBJ1-3): DVKVTQSSRYLVKRTGEKVFLECVQDMDHENMFWYRQDPGLGLRLIYFSYDVKMKEKGDIPEGYSVSREKKERFSLILESASTNQTSMYLCASSLGGQGRNTIYFGEGSWLTVV.

This clonotype came up a few times. The rearrangement links TRBV12-3 or TRBV12-4 to TRBJ2-1; 9 nucleotides agree with TRBD1. CDR3 length: 15 residues. J gave up 5 bases and V 3 bases, and 5 bases lay outside the gene matches. The CDR3 reads CASSFTGGENNEQFF. CDR3 sequence (DNA): TGTGCCAGCAGTTTTACAGGGGGCGAAAACAATGAGCAGTTCTTC.

CDR3 region: CASSNPQASRVEAFF. CDR3 nucleotide sequence: TGTGCCAGCAGTAACCCCCAGGCAAGCCGAGTTGAAGCTTTCTTT. This chain links TRBV27 with TRBJ1-1; D is unresolved. Germline CDR1 and CDR2: MNHEY and SMNVEV (reference sequence). V was shortened by 5 bases and J by 7 bases, with 20 bases between the two germline ends. The CDR3 runs 15 residues.

The chain recombines TRBV4-1 with TRBJ2-1; TRBD2 aligns across 10 bases. CDR3 length: 16 amino acids. CDR1 is MGHRA, CDR2 YSYEKL, per germline. Trimming removed 0 bases from V and 5 bases from J; junction bases left unmatched: 4. The CDR3 is CASSQDGAGGHNEQFF. The CDR3 DNA sequence: TGCGCCAGCAGCCAAGATGGAGCGGGAGGGCACAATGAGCAGTTCTTC.

This clonotype was found once. The chain links TRBV12-3 or TRBV12-4 to TRBJ2-5; 8 bases line up with TRBD1. V lost 9 bases to trimming and J lost 6 bases; unmatched junction nucleotides: 6. The CDR3 sequence is 12 residues long. CDR3 sequence (DNA): TGTGCCAGTAGGACAGGGTCCAAGACCCAGTACTTC. Translated: CASRTGSKTQYF.

V and J are TRBV14 and TRBJ2-1; D is unresolved. Per germline, CDR1 SGHDN and CDR2 FVKESK. This CDR3 spans 16 amino acids. V gave up 3 bases and J gave up 0 bases, with 12 bases separating them. The CDR3 coding sequence is TGTGCCAGCAGCCACCTTAAAACCGCCTCCTACAATGAGCAGTTCTTC. This translates into CASSHLKTASYNEQFF.

The chain carries TRBV19 and TRBJ2-3; D ambiguous. This CDR3 comprises 17 residues. In germline, CDR1 is LNHDA, CDR2 SQIVND (reference sequence). The germline V and J ends were trimmed by 4 bases and 0 bases, with 17 bases remaining between them. CDR3 sequence (DNA): TGTGCCAGTAGTAGAGGTGGACCGACACCTAGCACAGATACGCAGTATTTT. This encodes CASSRGGPTPSTDTQYF.

The rearrangement uses TRBV6-2 or TRBV6-3 and TRBJ2-7; 7 bases agree with TRBD2. This CDR3 contains 14 residues. Trimming took 2 bases from V and 2 from J; bases not matched to a gene: 3. Germline CDR1 and CDR2: MNHEY and SVGEGT. As DNA, the CDR3 is TGTGCCAGCAGTTACGGGCTAGCGGCCTACGAGCAGTACGTC. This encodes CASSYGLAAYEQYV.

The rearrangement joins TRBV4-3 to TRBJ1-2; D unclear. The V gene lost 0 bases and the J gene lost 4 bases, with 12 bases spanning the gap. The CDR3 sequence is 15 residues long. The germline V gene encodes CDR1 LGHNA and CDR2 YSLEER. In nucleotides, the CDR3 is TGCGCCAGCAGCCAAGATCGGCAGCAGACCTATGGCTACACCTTC. Protein: CASSQDRQQTYGYTF.